Below are 5 T cell receptor beta chains sequenced from a single sample in a study of Graves' ophthalmopathy and Graves' hyperthyroidism. Scientists amplified the TCR beta CDR3 regions from RNA transcripts. A first-round RT-PCR used HTBI primers, followed by a second-round multiplex PCR. TCRdb re-called the multiplex PCR reads through MiXCR, storing one row per CDR3 protein. The sample yields roughly 700,000 distinct CDR3 sequences, approximately 40% seen once. Sequenced sample: peripheral blood. The receptor set was obtained from an adult man with Graves' ophthalmopathy.

This clonotype was seen a few times. The chain employs TRBV7-2 and TRBJ2-7; possible D gene TRBD1, 5 bases. Trimming pared 5 bases from V and 2 bases from J, leaving 10 bases between. The CDR3 extends over 13 amino acids. From germline, CDR1 is SGHTA and CDR2 FQGNSA. The CDR3 spells CASSATEAYEQYF. Written as DNA, the CDR3 is TGTGCCAGCAGCGCGACAGAGGCCTACGAGCAGTACTTC.

The chain recombines TRBV20-1 with TRBJ2-6; no firm D call. The CDR3 runs 15 residues. Trimming took 3 bases from V and 4 from J, leaving 13 bases between them. The germline CDR1 and CDR2 sequences are DFQATT and SNEGSKA (reference sequence). The CDR3 DNA is TGCAGTGCTAGCTTCCCTGGAGCGGGGGCCAACGTCCTGACTTTC. Its translation: CSASFPGAGANVLTF.

The V and J genes are TRBV28 and TRBJ2-7, with a weak D call TRBD2 (6 bases). This CDR3 has 14 amino acids. The V end was cut by 5 bases, the J end by 2 bases, with 13 bases between. Germline CDR1 reads MDHEN; CDR2 reads SYDVKM. In DNA, the CDR3 is TGTGCCAGCAGTGGAGGGGACTCCGCCTACGAGCAGTACTTC. It encodes CASSGGDSAYEQYF.

This clonotype was observed at least ten times. CDR3 in DNA: TGTGCCACCAGTGATTTAGGGACGCACGAGCAGTACTTC. Encoded protein: CATSDLGTHEQYF. The chain has TRBV24-1 and TRBJ2-7, with D perhaps being TRBD1 or TRBD2 (5 bases each). CDR1 and CDR2 from the germline V gene are KGHDR and SFDVKD. The germline V and J ends were trimmed by 1 base and 5 bases, with 8 bases remaining between them. The CDR3 is made up of 13 amino acids.

The chain has TRBV24-1 and TRBJ1-5, with D uncertain. The germline V gene has CDR1 KGHDR and CDR2 SFDVKD. Deletions cut 4 bases from V and 7 bases from J, with 10 bases between. CDR3 size: 13 residues. The CDR3 nucleotides are TGTGCCACCAGTGACCTGTTAGGGCAGCCCCAGCATTTT. Translated: CATSDLLGQPQHF.